A selection of T cell receptor beta chains follows, all from one sample in a study of blood T cell repertoires in COVID-19. The method was immunoSEQ multiplex PCR; TCRdb's version includes in-frame clones alone and lacks a portion of them. Counted here are roughly 210,000 clones, around 84% occurring once; the ten biggest clones make up roughly a tenth. The sample comprised peripheral blood. The source is a woman at least 80 years old with COVID-19, enrolled during active disease. CDR3s include the opening cysteine and the closing phenylalanine or tryptophan. D genes are given only for firm matches. Only some rows state a clone size, as once, few, many or a class for expanded clones.

>TRBJ2-7|TRBV7-2|TRBD2|-
CASSSSSGGAYEQYF
TGTGCCAGCAGCTCCTCTAGCGGGGGGGCCTACGAGCAGTACTTC
>TRBJ2-1|TRBV2|TRBD1|-
CASAGQGINEQFF
TGTGCCAGTGCGGGACAGGGGATTAATGAGCAGTTCTTC
>TRBJ2-5|TRBV7-9|-|-
CASSLETAQETQYF
TGTGCCAGCAGCTTAGAGACAGCCCAAGAGACCCAGTACTTC
>TRBJ1-1|TRBV19|-|few
CASIGGAIGTEAFF
TGTGCCAGTATCGGGGGGGCGATCGGCACTGAAGCTTTCTTT
>TRBJ1-1|TRBV30|TRBD1|-
CALVGQGNTEAFF
TGTGCCTTGGTGGGACAGGGGAACACTGAAGCTTTCTTT
>TRBJ1-1|TRBV6-5|-|-
CASAAYTVEAFF
TGTGCCAGCGCAGCCTACACAGTTGAAGCTTTCTTT
>TRBJ2-2|TRBV4-2|TRBD2|-
CASSPRSGGANGELFF
TGTGCCAGCAGCCCCCGTAGCGGGGGGGCCAACGGGGAGCTGTTTTTT
>TRBJ1-2|TRBV7-9|-|-
CASSGMEGYTF
TGTGCCAGCAGCGGAATGGAGGGCTACACCTTC
>TRBJ2-2|TRBV9|-|-
CASSERTDYTGELFF
TGTGCCAGCAGCGAGAGGACAGACTACACCGGGGAGCTGTTTTTT
>TRBJ2-3|TRBV5-1|-|-
CASSSLAEDTQYF
TGCGCCAGCTCGTCCCTCGCGGAAGATACGCAGTATTTT
>TRBJ1-3|TRBV10-3|-|-
CAISERDRSSGNTIYF
TGTGCCATCAGTGAGCGGGATAGGAGCTCTGGAAACACCATATATTTT
>TRBJ1-6|TRBV28|-|-
CASPSGDSPLHF
TGTGCCAGCCCGTCGGGGGACTCACCCCTCCACTTT
>TRBJ2-1|TRBV21-1|-|-
CASSKRAPGQGFESNEQFF
TGTGCCAGCAGCAAAAGGGCCCCGGGACAGGGGTTCGAATCTAATGAGCAGTTCTTC
>TRBJ1-2|TRBV4-2|-|-
CASSQSPDPTGGYTF
TGTGCCAGCAGCCAATCCCCTGACCCGACGGGTGGCTACACCTTC
>TRBJ2-5|TRBV18|-|-
CASSTTGETQYF
TGTGCCAGCTCAACCACGGGAGAGACCCAGTACTTC
>TRBJ2-7|TRBV18|TRBD2|-
CASSPAGGSYEQYF
TGTGCCAGCTCACCAGCGGGGGGCTCGTACGAGCAGTACTTC
>TRBJ1-5|TRBV30|-|once
CAWSVFLSGGNQPQHF
TGTGCCTGGAGTGTATTCTTATCAGGGGGCAATCAGCCCCAGCATTTT
>TRBJ2-2|TRBV5-6|TRBD2|-
CASSLVRGGTGELFF
TGTGCCAGCAGCTTGGTTCGGGGGGGCACCGGGGAGCTGTTTTTT
>TRBJ2-1|TRBV30|TRBD1|-
CACTGTGGYNEQFF
TGTGCCTGCACCGGGACAGGGGGCTACAATGAGCAGTTCTTC
>TRBJ1-3|TRBV28|-|-
CASSQLVNTIYF
TGTGCCAGCAGTCAACTTGTAAACACCATATATTTT
>TRBJ1-6|TRBV19|-|once
CASSIGTVKNSPLHF
TGTGCCAGTAGTATAGGGACAGTGAAAAATTCACCCCTCCACTTT
>TRBJ1-1|TRBV5-1|TRBD1|few
CASSRLRDRGVFEAFF
TGCGCCAGCAGTCGACTAAGGGACAGGGGAGTTTTTGAAGCTTTCTTT
>TRBJ2-2|TRBV7-7|TRBD1|-
CASSFGTGVNTGELFF
TGTGCCAGCAGCTTTGGCACAGGGGTTAACACCGGGGAGCTGTTTTTT
>TRBJ1-1|TRBV20-1|-|once
CSAEGHTEAFF
TGCAGTGCTGAGGGTCATACTGAAGCTTTCTTT
>TRBJ2-2|TRBV6-5|-|-
CASSQGVPGELFF
TGTGCCAGCAGCCAAGGGGTTCCCGGGGAGCTGTTTTTT
>TRBJ2-1|TRBV11-2|TRBD2|once
CASSFGGGESDEQFF
TGTGCCAGCAGCTTCGGTGGGGGGGAGTCGGATGAGCAGTTCTTC
>TRBJ1-2|TRBV5-1|-|-
CASSLEVGAANGYTF
TGCGCCAGCAGCTTGGAGGTTGGGGCAGCGAATGGCTACACCTTC
>TRBJ1-2|TRBV6-5|-|-
CASSYGILLEGYTF
TGTGCCAGCAGTTACGGCATCCTACTGGAGGGCTACACCTTC
>TRBJ1-1|TRBV5-1|-|-
CASSLSGQPNTEAFF
TGCGCCAGCAGCTTGTCGGGACAACCGAACACTGAAGCTTTCTTT
>TRBJ2-3|TRBV13|-|once
CASSCLAPGDQRTDTQYF
TGTGCCAGCAGCTGCCTCGCCCCAGGGGATCAACGCACAGATACGCAGTATTTT
>TRBJ1-6|TRBV15|-|-
CATSSGQLNSPLHF
TGTGCCACCAGCAGTGGACAGCTTAATTCACCCCTCCACTTT
>TRBJ2-1|TRBV9|TRBD1|-
CASSARDRSSYNEQFF
TGTGCCAGCAGCGCGAGGGACAGGAGCTCCTACAATGAGCAGTTCTTC
>TRBJ1-1|TRBV5-4|TRBD1|-
CASSPQGGTEAFF
TGTGCCAGCAGCCCCCAGGGGGGCACTGAAGCTTTCTTT
>TRBJ1-5|TRBV9|TRBD1|few
CASSPCADRGYLFKRNQPQHF
TGTGCCAGCAGCCCCTGCGCGGACAGGGGATATCTTTTTAAACGCAATCAGCCCCAGCATTTT
>TRBJ1-3|TRBV28|TRBD1|-
CVTGPASGNTIYF
TGTGTGACAGGGCCCGCCTCTGGAAACACCATATATTTT
>TRBJ1-1|TRBV5-5|-|-
CASSQIAGTAEAFF
TGTGCCAGCAGCCAGATAGCGGGGACGGCTGAAGCTTTCTTT
>TRBJ1-1|TRBV5-1|-|-
CASSSGRENTEAFF
TGCGCCAGCAGCTCCGGACGGGAGAACACTGAAGCTTTCTTT
>TRBJ1-6|TRBV5-4|TRBD1|-
CASSFDRGNSPLHF
TGTGCCAGCAGCTTCGACAGGGGGAATTCACCCCTCCACTTT
>TRBJ1-5|TRBV11-2|-|-
CASSLASHQPQHF
TGTGCCAGCAGCTTAGCCTCCCATCAGCCCCAGCATTTT
>TRBJ2-2|TRBV6-5|-|few
CASSLYGELFF
TGTGCCAGCAGCCTCTACGGGGAGCTGTTTTTT
>TRBJ1-2|TRBV7-8|TRBD1|once
CASSRNDRGGGYTF
TGTGCCAGCAGCCGTAATGACAGGGGAGGAGGCTACACCTTC
>TRBJ2-7|TRBV5-1|-|-
CASSFKTVDSTYEQYF
TGCGCCAGCAGCTTCAAAACGGTAGACAGCACCTACGAGCAGTACTTC
>TRBJ1-1|TRBV28|-|-
CASSPREGLGRAFF
TGTGCCAGCAGCCCTCGGGAGGGTTTGGGTCGAGCTTTCTTT
>TRBJ1-1|TRBV18|TRBD1|-
CASSPDRDTEAFF
TGTGCCAGCTCACCTGACAGGGACACTGAAGCTTTCTTT
>TRBJ2-1|TRBV18|-|once
CASSLGLRHWDEQFF
TGTGCCAGCTCACTGGGACTGCGGCACTGGGATGAGCAGTTCTTC
>TRBJ1-3|TRBV12-2|-|-
CASRLALGRAGGGNTIYF
TGTGCAAGTCGCTTAGCGCTGGGTCGTGCGGGTGGTGGAAACACCATATATTTT
>TRBJ2-1|TRBV7-9|TRBD2|-
CASSYTSGRYNEQFF
TGTGCCAGCAGCTATACTAGCGGGCGATACAATGAGCAGTTCTTC
>TRBJ2-1|TRBV6-6|TRBD2|-
CASSPSGGAYNEQFF
TGTGCCAGCAGTCCCAGCGGGGGGGCTTACAATGAGCAGTTCTTC
>TRBJ2-3|TRBV2|TRBD2|once
CASSAPAGGTDTQYF
TGTGCCAGCAGTGCGCCAGCGGGGGGCACAGATACGCAGTATTTT
>TRBJ2-3|TRBV5-1|TRBD2|-
CASCRGGESDTQYF
TGCGCCAGCTGCCGCGGGGGGGAGTCAGATACGCAGTATTTT
>TRBJ2-5|TRBV3-1/TRBV3-2|TRBD2|-
CASSRQAGARQETQYF
TGTGCCAGCAGCCGTCAAGCGGGGGCTCGCCAAGAGACCCAGTACTTC
>TRBJ1-1|TRBV5-1|-|-
CASSSDSLWNTEAFF
TGCGCCAGCAGCTCGGACAGCCTATGGAACACTGAAGCTTTCTTT
>TRBJ1-5|TRBV29-1|-|-
CSVAPPGLPQHF
TGCAGCGTTGCCCCTCCAGGGCTGCCCCAGCATTTT
>TRBJ1-2|TRBV6-1|TRBD1|-
CASSEEAGGSGYTF
TGTGCCAGCAGTGAAGAAGCAGGGGGAAGTGGCTACACCTTC
>TRBJ1-2|TRBV7-9|-|-
CASSPPGGPYGYTF
TGTGCCAGCAGCCCCCCAGGCGGGCCCTATGGCTACACCTTC
>TRBJ1-6|TRBV5-1|-|-
CASSQGGSPLHF
TGCGCCAGCAGCCAGGGAGGTTCACCCCTCCACTTT
>TRBJ1-4|TRBV29-1|TRBD1|-
CSGRGALGNEKLFF
TGCAGCGGCAGGGGGGCCCTGGGTAATGAAAAACTGTTTTTT
>TRBJ1-1|TRBV6-1|TRBD1|-
CASSAYSQGAGKGTEAFF
TGTGCCAGCAGTGCTTATAGTCAGGGGGCTGGGAAAGGCACTGAAGCTTTCTTT
>TRBJ2-7|TRBV18|-|-
CASSPPARGNEQYF
TGTGCCAGCTCACCACCGGCGAGGGGGAACGAGCAGTACTTC
>TRBJ1-4|TRBV29-1|TRBD1|-
CSGRQGNEKLFF
TGCAGCGGTCGACAGGGTAATGAAAAACTGTTTTTT